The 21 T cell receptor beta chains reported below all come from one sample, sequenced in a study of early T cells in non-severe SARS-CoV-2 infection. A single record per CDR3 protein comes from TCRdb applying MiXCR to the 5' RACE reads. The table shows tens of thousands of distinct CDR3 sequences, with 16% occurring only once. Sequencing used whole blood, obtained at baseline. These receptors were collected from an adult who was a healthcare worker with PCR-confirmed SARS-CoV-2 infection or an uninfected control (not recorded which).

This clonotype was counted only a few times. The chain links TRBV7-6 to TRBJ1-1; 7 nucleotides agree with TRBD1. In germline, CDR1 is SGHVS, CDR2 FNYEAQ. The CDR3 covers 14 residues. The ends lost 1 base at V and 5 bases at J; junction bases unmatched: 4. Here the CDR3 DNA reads TGTGCCAGCAGCTTAGGAGGGGGCGGAACTGAAGCTTTCTTT. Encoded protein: CASSLGGGGTEAFF.

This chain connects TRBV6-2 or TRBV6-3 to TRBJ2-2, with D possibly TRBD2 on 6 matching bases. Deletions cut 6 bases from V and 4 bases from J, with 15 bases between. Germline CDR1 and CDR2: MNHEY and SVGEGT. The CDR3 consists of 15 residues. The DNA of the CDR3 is TGTGCCAGCAGCGCCAGCGGGTATTTCACCGGGGAGCTGTTTTTT. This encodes CASSASGYFTGELFF.

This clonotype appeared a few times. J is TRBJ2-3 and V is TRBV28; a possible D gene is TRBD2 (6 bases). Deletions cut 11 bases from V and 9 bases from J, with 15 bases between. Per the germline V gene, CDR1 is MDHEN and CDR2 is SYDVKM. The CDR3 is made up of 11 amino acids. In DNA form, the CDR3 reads TGTGCCGGGGCTACCGCGGGGACGCAGTATTTT. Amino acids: CAGATAGTQYF.

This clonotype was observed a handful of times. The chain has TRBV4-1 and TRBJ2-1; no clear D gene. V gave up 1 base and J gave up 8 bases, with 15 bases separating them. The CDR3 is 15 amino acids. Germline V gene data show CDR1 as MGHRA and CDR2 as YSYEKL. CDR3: CASSQAPGDFDEQFF. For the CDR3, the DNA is TGCGCCAGCAGCCAAGCCCCGGGCGATTTCGATGAGCAGTTCTTC.

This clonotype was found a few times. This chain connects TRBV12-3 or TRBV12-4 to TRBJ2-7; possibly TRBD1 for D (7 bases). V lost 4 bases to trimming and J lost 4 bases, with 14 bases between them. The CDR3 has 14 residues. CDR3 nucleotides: TGTGCCAGCAGTTCAGGGGGAGGTGGGTACGAGCAGTACTTC. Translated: CASSSGGGGYEQYF.

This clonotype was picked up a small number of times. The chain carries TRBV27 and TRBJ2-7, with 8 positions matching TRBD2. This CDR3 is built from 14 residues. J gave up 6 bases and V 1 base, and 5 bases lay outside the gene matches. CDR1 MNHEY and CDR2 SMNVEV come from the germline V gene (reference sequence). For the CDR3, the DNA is TGTGCCAGCAGTTTATTCGCGGGAGGACGCGAGCAGTACTTC. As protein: CASSLFAGGREQYF.

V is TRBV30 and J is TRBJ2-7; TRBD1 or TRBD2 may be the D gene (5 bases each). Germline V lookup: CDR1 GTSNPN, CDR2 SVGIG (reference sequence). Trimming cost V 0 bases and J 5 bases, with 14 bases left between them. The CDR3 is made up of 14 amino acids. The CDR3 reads CAWSVDRGVHEQYF. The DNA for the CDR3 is TGTGCCTGGAGTGTAGACCGGGGCGTCCACGAGCAGTACTTC.

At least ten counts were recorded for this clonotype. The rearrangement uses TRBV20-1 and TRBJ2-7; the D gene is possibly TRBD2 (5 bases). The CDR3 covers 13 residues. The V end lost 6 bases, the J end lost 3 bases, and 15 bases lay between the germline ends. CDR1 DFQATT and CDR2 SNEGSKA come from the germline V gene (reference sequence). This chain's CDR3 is CSATRGRGYEQYF. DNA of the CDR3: TGCAGTGCCACCCGTGGGAGAGGCTACGAGCAGTACTTC.

CDR3 nucleotide sequence: TGTGCCAGCAGTGAACAGCGGATCCTTCTTGCAACTAATGAAAAACTGTTTTTT. This sequence encodes CASSEQRILLATNEKLFF. The chain carries TRBV6-1 and TRBJ1-4; D unclear. Germline lookup yields CDR1 MNHNS and CDR2 SASEGT. There are 18 residues in the CDR3. Trimming removed 2 bases from V and 0 bases from J, with 16 bases in between.

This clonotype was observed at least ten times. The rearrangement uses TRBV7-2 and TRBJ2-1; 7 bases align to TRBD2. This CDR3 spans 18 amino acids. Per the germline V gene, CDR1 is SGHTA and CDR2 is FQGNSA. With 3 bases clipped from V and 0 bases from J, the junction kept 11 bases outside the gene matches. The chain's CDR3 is CASSLRGGPFSSYNEQFF. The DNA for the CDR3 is TGTGCCAGCAGCTTGCGGGGAGGGCCATTCAGCTCCTACAATGAGCAGTTCTTC.

This CDR3 reads CASSLGAGARKYGYTF. In nucleotides, the CDR3 is TGTGCCAGCAGCTTGGGGGCCGGGGCTCGGAAGTATGGCTACACCTTC. The J gene is TRBJ1-2, the V gene TRBV5-4, with D possibly TRBD1 on 5 matching bases. Trimming stripped 0 bases from V and 5 bases from J, with 17 bases between. CDR1 is SGHNT, CDR2 YYREEE, per germline (reference sequence). This CDR3 has 16 residues.

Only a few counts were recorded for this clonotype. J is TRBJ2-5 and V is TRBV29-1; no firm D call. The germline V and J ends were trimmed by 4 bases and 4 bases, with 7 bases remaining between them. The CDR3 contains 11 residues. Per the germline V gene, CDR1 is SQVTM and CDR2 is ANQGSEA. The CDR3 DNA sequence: TGCAGCGTTGTCTCTTTAGAGACCCAGTACTTC. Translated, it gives CSVVSLETQYF.

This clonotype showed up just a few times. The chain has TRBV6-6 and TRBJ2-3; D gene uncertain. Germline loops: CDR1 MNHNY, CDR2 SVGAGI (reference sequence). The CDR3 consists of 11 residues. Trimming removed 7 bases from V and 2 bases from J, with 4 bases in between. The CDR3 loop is CASKATDTQYF. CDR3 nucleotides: TGTGCCAGCAAGGCCACAGATACGCAGTATTTT.

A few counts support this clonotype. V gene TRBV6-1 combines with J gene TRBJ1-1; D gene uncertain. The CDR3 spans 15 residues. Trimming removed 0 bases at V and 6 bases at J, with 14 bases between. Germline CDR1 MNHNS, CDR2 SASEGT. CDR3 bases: TGTGCCAGCAGTGAAGCGCTTCGGGGTTTCCCTGAAGCTTTCTTT. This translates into CASSEALRGFPEAFF.

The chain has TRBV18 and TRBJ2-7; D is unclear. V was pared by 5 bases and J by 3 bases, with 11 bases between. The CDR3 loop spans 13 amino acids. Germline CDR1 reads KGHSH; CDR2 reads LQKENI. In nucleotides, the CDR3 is TGTGCCAGCTCAGAGACGGCCTACTACGAGCAGTACTTC. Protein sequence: CASSETAYYEQYF.

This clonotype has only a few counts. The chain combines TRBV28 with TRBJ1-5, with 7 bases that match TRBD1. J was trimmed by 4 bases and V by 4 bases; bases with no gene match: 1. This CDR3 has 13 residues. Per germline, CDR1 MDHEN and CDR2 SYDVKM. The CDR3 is CASSSTGNQPQHF. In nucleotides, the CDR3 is TGTGCCAGCAGTTCGACAGGGAATCAGCCCCAGCATTTT.

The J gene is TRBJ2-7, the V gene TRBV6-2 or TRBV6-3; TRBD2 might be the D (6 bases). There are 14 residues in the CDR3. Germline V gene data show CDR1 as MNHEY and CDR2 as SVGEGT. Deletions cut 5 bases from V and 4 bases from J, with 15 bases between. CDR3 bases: TGTGCCAGCAGTACGGGACTCCAAAGGTACGAGCAGTACTTC. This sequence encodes CASSTGLQRYEQYF.

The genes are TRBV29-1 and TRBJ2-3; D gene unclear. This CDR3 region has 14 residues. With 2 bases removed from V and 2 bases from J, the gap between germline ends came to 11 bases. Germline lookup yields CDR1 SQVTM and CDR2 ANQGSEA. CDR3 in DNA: TGCAGCGTTGAATTCCTTACCTTCACAGATACGCAGTATTTT. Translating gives CSVEFLTFTDTQYF.

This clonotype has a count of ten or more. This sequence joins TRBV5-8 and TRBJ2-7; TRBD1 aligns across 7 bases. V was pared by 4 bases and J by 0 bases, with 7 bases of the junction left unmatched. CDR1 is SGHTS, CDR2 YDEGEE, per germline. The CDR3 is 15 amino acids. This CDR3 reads CASSRRQGDSYEQYF. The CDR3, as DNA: TGTGCCAGCAGCCGCCGACAGGGTGACTCCTACGAGCAGTACTTC. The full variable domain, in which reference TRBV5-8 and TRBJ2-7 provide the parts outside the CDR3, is EAGVTQSPTHLIKTRGQQATLRCSPISGHTSVYWYQQALGLGLQFLLWYDEGEERNRGNFPPRFSGRQFPNYSSELNVNALELEDSALYLCASSRRQGDSYEQYFGPGTRLTVT.

The chain's CDR3 is CATSESTSGYQETQYF. CDR3 DNA: TGTGCCACCAGTGAGTCGACTAGCGGGTACCAAGAGACCCAGTACTTC. The rearrangement uses TRBV24-1 and TRBJ2-5; 10 bases fit TRBD2. The V gene end was trimmed by 4 bases and the J gene end by 0 bases; junction bases not matched to a gene: 4. Germline V gene data show CDR1 as KGHDR and CDR2 as SFDVKD. This CDR3 spans 16 amino acids.

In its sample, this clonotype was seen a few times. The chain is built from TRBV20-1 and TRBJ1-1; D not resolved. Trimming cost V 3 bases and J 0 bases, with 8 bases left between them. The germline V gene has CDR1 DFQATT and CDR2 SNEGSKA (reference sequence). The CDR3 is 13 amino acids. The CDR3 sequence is CSASKRLNTEAFF. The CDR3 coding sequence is TGCAGTGCTAGCAAACGGTTGAACACTGAAGCTTTCTTT.